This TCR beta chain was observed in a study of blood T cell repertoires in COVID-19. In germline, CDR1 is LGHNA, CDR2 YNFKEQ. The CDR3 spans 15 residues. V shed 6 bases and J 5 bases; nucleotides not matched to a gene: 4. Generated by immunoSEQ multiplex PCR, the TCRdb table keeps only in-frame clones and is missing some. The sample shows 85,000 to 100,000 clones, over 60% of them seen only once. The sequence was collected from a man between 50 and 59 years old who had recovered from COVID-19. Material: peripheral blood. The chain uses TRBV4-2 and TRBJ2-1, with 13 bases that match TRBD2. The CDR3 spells CASSLGLAGNNEQFF. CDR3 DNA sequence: TGTGCCAGCAGTCTGGGACTAGCGGGGAACAATGAGCAGTTCTTC.